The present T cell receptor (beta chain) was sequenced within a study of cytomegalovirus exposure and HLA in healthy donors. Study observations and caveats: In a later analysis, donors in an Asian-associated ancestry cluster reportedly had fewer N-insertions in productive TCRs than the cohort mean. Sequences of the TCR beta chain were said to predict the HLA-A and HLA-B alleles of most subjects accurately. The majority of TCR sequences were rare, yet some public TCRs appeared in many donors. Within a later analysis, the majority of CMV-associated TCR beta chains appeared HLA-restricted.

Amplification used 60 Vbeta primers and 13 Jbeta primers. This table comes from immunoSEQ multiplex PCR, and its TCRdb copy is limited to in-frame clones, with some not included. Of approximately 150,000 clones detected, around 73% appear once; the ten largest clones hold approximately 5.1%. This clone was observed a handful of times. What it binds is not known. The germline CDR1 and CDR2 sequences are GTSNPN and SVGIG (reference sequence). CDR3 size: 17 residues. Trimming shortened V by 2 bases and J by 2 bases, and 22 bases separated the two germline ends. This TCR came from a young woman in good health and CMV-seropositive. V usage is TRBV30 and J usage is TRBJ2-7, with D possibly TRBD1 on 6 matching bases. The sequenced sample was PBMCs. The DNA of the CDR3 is TGTGCCTGGAGTCGAACCCTGGACAGCCGAAAACCCTACGAGCAGTACTTC. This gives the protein CAWSRTLDSRKPYEQYF.